These 26 T cell receptor beta chains were all obtained from the same sample, sequenced in a study of identical twins. TCRdb recomputed calls from the 5' RACE reads with MiXCR, one row per CDR3 protein. This sample has around 490,000 distinct CDR3 sequences, with approximately 14% found just once. These sequences were also reported in another study, on yellow fever vaccine responses in identical twins.

Sequencing used CD4+ T cells sorted from blood. The receptors derive from a woman between 18 and 30 years old in good health.

This clonotype was detected a few times. The chain is built from TRBV15 and TRBJ2-2, with D hard to call. The length of the CDR3 is 16 residues. In germline, CDR1 is LNHNV, CDR2 YYDKDF (reference sequence). V was pared by 1 base and J by 4 bases, with 13 bases between. CDR3 DNA sequence: TGTGCCACCAGCAGAGCGGGCGTCGTTTCCACCGGGGAGCTGTTTTTT. This sequence encodes CATSRAGVVSTGELFF.

The rearrangement uses TRBV12-3 or TRBV12-4 and TRBJ2-3; D is perhaps TRBD2 (7 bases). The CDR3 sequence is 15 residues long. With 8 bases removed from V and 2 bases from J, the gap between germline ends came to 17 bases. The CDR3 DNA sequence: TGTGCCAGCCTCCTGGCGGGGGCTACCACAGATACGCAGTATTTT. Translating it yields CASLLAGATTDTQYF.

V and J are TRBV19 and TRBJ2-5; D gene uncertain. Germline CDR1 reads LNHDA; CDR2 reads SQIVND (reference sequence). V was shortened by 5 bases and J by 1 base, with 11 bases between the two germline ends. CDR3 size: 14 residues. CDR3 sequence: CASSSGGPQETQYF. The CDR3 nucleotides read TGTGCCAGTAGTTCCGGTGGGCCCCAAGAGACCCAGTACTTC.

This clonotype was picked up many times. The CDR3 loop reads CASSLVLVTDTQYF. CDR3 DNA: TGTGCCAGCAGCTTAGTCTTAGTTACAGATACGCAGTATTTT. V usage is TRBV7-2 and J usage is TRBJ2-3; D is uncertain. The CDR3 is made up of 14 amino acids. Germline V CDR1 and CDR2: SGHTA, FQGNSA. Trimming stripped 1 base from V and 3 bases from J, with 8 bases between.

This clonotype was seen only a few times. The chain employs TRBV5-6 and TRBJ2-7, with 7 bases identical to TRBD1. The trim removed 6 bases at V and 6 bases at J, leaving 15 bases unmatched. This CDR3 has 15 amino acids. The V gene's germline CDR1 is SGHDT and CDR2 YYEEEE. The CDR3 is CASTRRDSSLGEQYF. As DNA, the CDR3 is TGTGCCAGCACCCGCCGGGACAGCTCCTTGGGCGAGCAGTACTTC.

This rearrangement joins TRBV7-2 to TRBJ2-1, with TRBD2 matching 7 bases. The CDR3 sequence is 15 residues long. Germline-derived CDR1 and CDR2 are SGHTA and FQGNSA. Unmatched junction bases numbered 5, after V lost 4 bases and J lost 2 bases. The CDR3 sequence: CASSSSGAAYNEQFF. CDR3 coding DNA: TGTGCCAGCAGCTCGAGCGGGGCTGCCTACAATGAGCAGTTCTTC. The entire variable domain, with the rest obtained from reference TRBV7-2 and TRBJ2-1, is as follows: GAGVSQSPSNKVTEKGKDVELRCDPISGHTALYWYRQSLGQGLEFLIYFQGNSAPDKSGLPSDRFSAERTGGSVSTLTIQRTQQEDSAVYLCASSSSGAAYNEQFFGPGTRLTVL.

This clonotype was counted only a few times. The CDR3, as DNA: TGTGCCAGCAGCGCCCAACGGGTCCCTGGGGCCAACGTCCTGACTTTC. It yields the protein CASSAQRVPGANVLTF. The V gene is TRBV9, the J gene TRBJ2-6; D unresolved. CDR3 length equals 16 residues. Germline V CDR1 and CDR2: SGDLS, YYNGEE. Trimming took 3 bases from V and 2 from J, leaving 12 bases between them.

The V gene is TRBV20-1, the J gene TRBJ2-7, with D uncertain. V was cut by 1 base and J by 3 bases, with 10 bases left in between. The CDR3 extends over 13 amino acids. Germline CDR1 reads DFQATT; CDR2 reads SNEGSKA (reference sequence). CDR3 residues: CSARVLGRYEQYF. The CDR3 DNA sequence: TGCAGTGCTAGAGTGTTAGGGCGCTACGAGCAGTACTTC.

The chain is built from TRBV6-2 or TRBV6-3 and TRBJ2-7; tentatively, D is TRBD1 or TRBD2 (6 bases each). The V end was cut by 7 bases, the J end by 5 bases, with 36 bases between. The V gene's germline CDR1 is MNHEY and CDR2 SVGEGT. There are 20 residues in the CDR3. The CDR3 nucleotides are TGTGCCAGCACTTTGATAGGGGGGAAAATCCTCCGGACTGGGCACGACGAGCAGTACTTC. Residues: CASTLIGGKILRTGHDEQYF.

This clonotype was seen at least ten times. The chain links TRBV28 to TRBJ2-3; 12 nucleotides align to TRBD2. Germline CDR1 reads MDHEN; CDR2 reads SYDVKM. V lost 5 bases to trimming and J lost 6 bases; unmatched junction nucleotides: 6. CDR3 length: 15 amino acids. DNA for the CDR3: TGTGCCAGCAGTAGCACTAGCGGGAGGTCGGATACGCAGTATTTT. Its translation: CASSSTSGRSDTQYF.

The chain carries TRBV30 and TRBJ2-1; D is perhaps TRBD1 (5 bases). The CDR3 is made up of 12 amino acids. Trimming took 2 bases from V and 10 from J, leaving 12 bases between them. The germline V gene encodes CDR1 GTSNPN and CDR2 SVGIG (reference sequence). The CDR3 bases are TGTGCCTGGAGTTCCACCCGACAGGAGCAGTTCTTC. Translation gives CAWSSTRQEQFF.

This clonotype was seen many times. The V call is TRBV12-3 or TRBV12-4, the J call TRBJ2-1; 7 bases fit TRBD2. V shed 4 bases, J shed 5 bases, and the junction held 5 bases outside the gene matches. The CDR3 contains 14 residues. The CDR3 DNA reads TGTGCCAGCAGTTCGACTAGCAGAAACAATGAGCAGTTCTTC. Amino acid sequence: CASSSTSRNNEQFF.

This clonotype was detected a few times. The V call is TRBV29-1, the J call TRBJ2-1, with TRBD2 identical over 11 bases. The junction had 5 bases not matched to a gene; V was cut back by 1 base and J by 3 bases. Germline CDR1 and CDR2: SQVTM and ANQGSEA. CDR3 length: 16 amino acids. CDR3 loop: CSVEGGGTSGYNEQFF. For the CDR3, the DNA is TGCAGCGTTGAAGGGGGAGGGACTAGCGGCTACAATGAGCAGTTCTTC.

This clonotype occurred a few times. Written as DNA, the CDR3 is TGCAGTGCTAGACGGGAGGAGCAGTACTTC. Its protein product is CSARREEQYF. This rearrangement joins TRBV20-1 to TRBJ2-7; tentative D call: TRBD2 (6 bases). From germline, CDR1 is DFQATT and CDR2 SNEGSKA (reference sequence). CDR3 length: 10 amino acids. Trimming stripped 2 bases from V and 7 bases from J, with 6 bases between.

This clonotype was recorded a few times. The genes are TRBV28 and TRBJ2-7; 8 bases map to TRBD1. The CDR3 is 13 residues long. With V trimmed by 7 bases and J by 2 bases, 4 bases remained unmatched. The germline V gene has CDR1 MDHEN and CDR2 SYDVKM. DNA for the CDR3: TGTGCCAGCATAACAGGGGGAACCTACGAGCAGTACTTC. Translation: CASITGGTYEQYF.

The chain carries TRBV20-1 and TRBJ2-7; D is perhaps TRBD1 (6 bases). The V and J ends lost 0 bases and 3 bases respectively, with 18 bases between them. CDR1 and CDR2 from the germline V gene are DFQATT and SNEGSKA (reference sequence). This CDR3 has 16 residues. CDR3: CSAREFRGAASYEQYF. The CDR3 region has the DNA TGCAGTGCTAGAGAGTTCAGGGGCGCCGCTAGCTACGAGCAGTACTTC.

In DNA form, the CDR3 reads TGCGCCAGCAAGGACAGCAAATCTTCCTCCTACAATGAGCAGTTCTTC. This sequence encodes CASKDSKSSSYNEQFF. The gene calls are TRBV10-1 and TRBJ2-1, with D perhaps matching TRBD1 (6 bases). Germline CDR1 reads WNHNN; CDR2 reads SYGVQD (reference sequence). This CDR3 is built from 16 residues. Trimming pared 7 bases from V and 0 bases from J, leaving 16 bases between.

This clonotype appeared many times. V and J are TRBV12-3 or TRBV12-4 and TRBJ2-7, with TRBD2 matching 9 bases. The junction had 8 bases not matched to a gene; V was cut back by 3 bases and J by 5 bases. CDR3 size: 15 residues. The CDR3 reads CASSFRSSGVHEQYF. The CDR3 coding sequence is TGTGCCAGCAGTTTTCGGTCTAGCGGGGTTCACGAGCAGTACTTC.

This chain connects TRBV5-8 to TRBJ1-4; 10 positions agree with TRBD1. The CDR3 covers 16 residues. Unmatched junction bases numbered 5, after V lost 4 bases and J lost 2 bases. The germline V gene encodes CDR1 SGHTS and CDR2 YDEGEE. The CDR3 reads CASSKGQGWTNEKLFF. CDR3 coding DNA: TGTGCCAGCAGCAAGGGACAGGGGTGGACTAATGAAAAACTGTTTTTT.

In its sample, this clonotype was seen a few times. The gene calls are TRBV28 and TRBJ2-2; TRBD1 or TRBD2 may be the D gene (5 bases each). The V end was cut by 1 base, the J end by 6 bases, with 9 bases between. Germline lookup yields CDR1 MDHEN and CDR2 SYDVKM. The CDR3 covers 14 residues. CDR3 region: CASSLSGDAGELFF. The CDR3 nucleotides are TGTGCCAGCAGTTTATCCGGGGACGCCGGGGAGCTGTTTTTT.

The sample holds a few counts of this clonotype. J is TRBJ2-7 and V is TRBV7-2; D remains ambiguous. Trimming left V 0 bases short and J 0 bases short, with 6 bases between. Per germline, CDR1 SGHTA and CDR2 FQGNSA. The CDR3 sequence is 14 residues long. The CDR3 sequence: CASSLAALSYEQYF. In nucleotides, the CDR3 is TGTGCCAGCAGCTTAGCGGCACTCTCCTACGAGCAGTACTTC. Combining the CDR3 with reference TRBV7-2 and TRBJ2-7 gives the whole variable domain GAGVSQSPSNKVTEKGKDVELRCDPISGHTALYWYRQSLGQGLEFLIYFQGNSAPDKSGLPSDRFSAERTGGSVSTLTIQRTQQEDSAVYLCASSLAALSYEQYFGPGTRLTVT.

The chain carries TRBV29-1 and TRBJ2-5, with 7 bases that match TRBD2. This CDR3 spans 12 amino acids. Germline V gene sequence: CDR1 SQVTM, CDR2 ANQGSEA. With 3 bases clipped from V and 4 bases from J, the junction kept 2 bases outside the gene matches. Written as DNA, the CDR3 is TGCAGCGTTGACTCTAGCGGAGAGACCCAGTACTTC. This encodes CSVDSSGETQYF.

The chain joins TRBV12-3 or TRBV12-4 to TRBJ2-2, with TRBD2 identical over 10 bases. The CDR3 has 16 amino acids. After removal of 5 bases from V and 4 bases from J, the junction contained 7 bases not matched to a gene. CDR3 protein: CASSPGTSVGTGELFF. The DNA for the CDR3 is TGTGCCAGCAGTCCCGGGACTAGCGTTGGCACCGGGGAGCTGTTTTTT.

This clonotype has more than one count but fewer than ten. Sequence at one end of the junction differs from germline and may be a read error. In DNA, the CDR3 is TGTGCCAGCAGCCCAAGCGGGGAAAACACTGAAGTTTTCTTT. This gives the protein CASSPSGENTEVFF. The genes are TRBV7-9 and TRBJ1-1; no clear D. The V gene's germline CDR1 is SEHNR and CDR2 FQNEAQ (reference sequence). The CDR3 contains 14 residues.

This clonotype showed up just a few times. The rearrangement joins TRBV5-1 to TRBJ2-7; 13 positions agree with TRBD2. Trimming cost V 0 bases and J 4 bases; bases outside gene matches: 10. CDR1 SGHRS and CDR2 YFSETQ come from the germline V gene. The CDR3 totals 18 residues. CDR3 DNA: TGCGCCAGCAGCTTGGCAAATTCGGGACTAGCGGGATTGTACGAGCAGTACTTC. It specifies CASSLANSGLAGLYEQYF.

This clonotype has at least ten counts. J is TRBJ2-4 and V is TRBV20-1; 7 positions agree with TRBD1. This CDR3 is built from 14 residues. CDR1 is DFQATT, CDR2 SNEGSKA, per germline (reference sequence). Trimming cost V 0 bases and J 4 bases; bases outside gene matches: 3. The CDR3 region has the DNA TGCAGTGCTAGAGAGCCGGGACAGAAAAACATTCAGTACTTC. Amino acids: CSAREPGQKNIQYF.